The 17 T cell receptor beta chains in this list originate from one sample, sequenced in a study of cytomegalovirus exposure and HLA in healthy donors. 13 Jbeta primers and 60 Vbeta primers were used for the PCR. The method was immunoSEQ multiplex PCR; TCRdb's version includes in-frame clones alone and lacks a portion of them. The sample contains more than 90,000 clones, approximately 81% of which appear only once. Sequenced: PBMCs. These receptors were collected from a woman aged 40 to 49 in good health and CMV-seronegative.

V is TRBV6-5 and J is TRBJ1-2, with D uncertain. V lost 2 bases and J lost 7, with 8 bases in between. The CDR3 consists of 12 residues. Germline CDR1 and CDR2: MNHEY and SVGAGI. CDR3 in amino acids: CASSYRKRGYTF. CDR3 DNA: TGTGCCAGCAGTTACCGGAAGCGTGGCTACACCTTC.

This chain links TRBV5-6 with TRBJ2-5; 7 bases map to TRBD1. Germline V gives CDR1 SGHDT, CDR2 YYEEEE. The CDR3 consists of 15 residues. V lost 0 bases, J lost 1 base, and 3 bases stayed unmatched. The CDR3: CASSLGPGGQETQYF. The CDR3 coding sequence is TGTGCCAGCAGCTTGGGGCCAGGGGGCCAAGAGACCCAGTACTTC. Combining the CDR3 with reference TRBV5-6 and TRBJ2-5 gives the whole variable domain DAGVTQSPTHLIKTRGQQVTLRCSPKSGHDTVSWYQQALGQGPQFIFQYYEEEERQRGNFPDRFSGHQFPNYSSELNVNALLLGDSALYLCASSLGPGGQETQYFGPGTRLLVL.

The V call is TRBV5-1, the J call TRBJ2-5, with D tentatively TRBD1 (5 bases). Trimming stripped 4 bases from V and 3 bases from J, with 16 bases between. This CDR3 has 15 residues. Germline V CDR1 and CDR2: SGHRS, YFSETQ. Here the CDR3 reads CASSPEWGYKETQYF. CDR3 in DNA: TGCGCCAGCAGCCCCGAATGGGGCTACAAAGAGACCCAGTACTTC.

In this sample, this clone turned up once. The CDR3 DNA is TGTGCCAGTACTCCGGGACTAGCGACAGATACGCAGTATTTT. This sequence encodes CASTPGLATDTQYF. V and J are TRBV19 and TRBJ2-3, with 10 bases identical to TRBD2. Losses at the gene ends were 7 bases for V and 3 bases for J; bases not matched to a gene: 4. The CDR3 is 14 residues long. Germline lookup yields CDR1 LNHDA and CDR2 SQIVND (reference sequence).

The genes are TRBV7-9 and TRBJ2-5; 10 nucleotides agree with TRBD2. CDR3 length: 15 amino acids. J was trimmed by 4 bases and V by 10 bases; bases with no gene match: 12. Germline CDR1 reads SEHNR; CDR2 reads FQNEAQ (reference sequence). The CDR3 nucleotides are TGTGCCACCCGTTCGGCTAGCGGGAGAAGAGAGACCCAGTACTTC. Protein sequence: CATRSASGRRETQYF.

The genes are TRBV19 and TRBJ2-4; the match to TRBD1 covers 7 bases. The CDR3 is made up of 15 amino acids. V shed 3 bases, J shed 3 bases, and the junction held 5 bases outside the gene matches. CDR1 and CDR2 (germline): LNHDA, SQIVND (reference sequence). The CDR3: CASSILPGGKNIQYF. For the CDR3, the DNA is TGTGCCAGTAGTATTTTGCCAGGGGGCAAAAACATTCAGTACTTC.

The CDR3 sequence: CASPRQGTEAFF. CDR3 bases: TGTGCCAGCCCCCGGCAGGGGACTGAAGCTTTCTTT. V gene TRBV6-5 combines with J gene TRBJ1-1, with D possibly matching TRBD1 (6 bases). This CDR3 comprises 12 residues. CDR1 is MNHEY, CDR2 SVGAGI, per germline. Trimming took off 8 bases at V and 5 bases at J, with 12 bases between the two ends.

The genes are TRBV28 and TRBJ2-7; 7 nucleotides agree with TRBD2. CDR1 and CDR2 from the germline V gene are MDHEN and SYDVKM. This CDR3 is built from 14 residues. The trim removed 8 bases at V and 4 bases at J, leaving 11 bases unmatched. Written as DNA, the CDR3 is TGTGCCAGCCGCTTTCTGGGGGGAGGGTACGAGCAGTACTTC. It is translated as CASRFLGGGYEQYF. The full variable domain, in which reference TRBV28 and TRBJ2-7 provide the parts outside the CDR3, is DVKVTQSSRYLVKRTGEKVFLECVQDMDHENMFWYRQDPGLGLRLIYFSYDVKMKEKGDIPEGYSVSREKKERFSLILESASTNQTSMYLCASRFLGGGYEQYFGPGTRLTVT.

The CDR3 DNA reads TGTGCCAGCTCTCCCCGGGACAGGGGATATGCTTTCTTT. This sequence encodes CASSPRDRGYAFF. The rearrangement links TRBV18 to TRBJ1-1; 10 bases agree with TRBD1. J gave up 11 bases and V 6 bases, and 9 bases lay outside the gene matches. CDR1 is KGHSH and CDR2 is LQKENI in the germline V gene. The CDR3 has 13 residues.

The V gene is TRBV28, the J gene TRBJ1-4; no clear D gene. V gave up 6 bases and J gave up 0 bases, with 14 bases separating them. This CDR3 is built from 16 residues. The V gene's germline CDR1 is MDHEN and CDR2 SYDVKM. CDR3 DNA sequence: TGTGCCAGCAGCCCACTGGACTTAGCAACTAATGAAAAACTGTTTTTT. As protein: CASSPLDLATNEKLFF.

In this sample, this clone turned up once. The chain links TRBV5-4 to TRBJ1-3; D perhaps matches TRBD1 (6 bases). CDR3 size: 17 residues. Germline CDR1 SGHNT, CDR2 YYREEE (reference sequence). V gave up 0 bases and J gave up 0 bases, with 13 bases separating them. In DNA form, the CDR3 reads TGTGCCAGCAGCTTGGACGCAGGGGCGCGCTCTGGAAACACCATATATTTT. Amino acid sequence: CASSLDAGARSGNTIYF.

CDR3 residues: CASRRRDSNYGYTF. In DNA, the CDR3 is TGTGCCAGCAGACGACGGGACAGTAACTATGGCTACACCTTC. The rearrangement uses TRBV6-5 and TRBJ1-2; 7 bases map to TRBD1. V shed 6 bases and J 1 base; nucleotides not matched to a gene: 5. CDR3 size: 14 residues. Germline CDR1 MNHEY, CDR2 SVGAGI.

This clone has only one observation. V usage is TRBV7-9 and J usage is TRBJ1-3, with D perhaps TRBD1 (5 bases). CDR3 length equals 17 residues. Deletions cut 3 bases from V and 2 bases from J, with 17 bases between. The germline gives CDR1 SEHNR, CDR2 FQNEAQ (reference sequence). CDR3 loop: CASSFSQAFSPGNTIYF. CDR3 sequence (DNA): TGTGCCAGCAGCTTCTCACAGGCCTTCTCCCCTGGAAACACCATATATTTT.

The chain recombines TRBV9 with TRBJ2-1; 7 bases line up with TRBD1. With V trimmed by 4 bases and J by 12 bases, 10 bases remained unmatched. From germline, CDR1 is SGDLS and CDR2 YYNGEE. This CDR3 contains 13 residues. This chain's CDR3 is CASSPPTGWRQFF. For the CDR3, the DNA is TGTGCCAGCAGCCCACCGACAGGGTGGAGGCAGTTCTTC.

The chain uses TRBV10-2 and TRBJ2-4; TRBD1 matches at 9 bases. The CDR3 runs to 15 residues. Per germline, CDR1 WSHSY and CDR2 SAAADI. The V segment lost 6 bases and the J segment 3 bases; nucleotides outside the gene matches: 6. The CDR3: CASRGQGIDKNIQYF. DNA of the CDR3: TGCGCCAGCAGAGGACAGGGGATAGACAAAAACATTCAGTACTTC.

The CDR3 is CASSFATSGQETQYF. As DNA, the CDR3 is TGTGCCAGCAGTTTCGCGACTAGCGGTCAAGAGACCCAGTACTTC. The chain has TRBV28 and TRBJ2-5; 9 bases fit TRBD2. CDR3 length: 15 amino acids. In germline, CDR1 is MDHEN, CDR2 SYDVKM. V dropped 3 bases and J dropped 2; count of bases not matched to a gene: 4.

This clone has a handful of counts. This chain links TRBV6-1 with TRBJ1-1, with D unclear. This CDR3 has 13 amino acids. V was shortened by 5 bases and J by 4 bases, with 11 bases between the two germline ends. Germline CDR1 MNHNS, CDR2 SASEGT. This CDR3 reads CASSPQTLTEAFF. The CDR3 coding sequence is TGTGCCAGCAGTCCTCAGACACTCACTGAAGCTTTCTTT.